This T cell receptor beta chain was recorded in a study of blood T cells in healthy people across ages. Germline V CDR1 and CDR2: SGHKS, YYEKEE (reference sequence). V was pared by 5 bases and J by 7 bases, with 17 bases of the junction left unmatched. CDR3 length equals 17 residues. A second roughly 6 to 11 cycle PCR used barcoded and J-beta primers. Carrying 12 random nucleotides, a template-switch adaptor labeled each individual cDNA molecule. One entry per CDR3 protein, called by TCRdb with MiXCR from the 5' RACE reads. The profile shows 1.5 million or so distinct CDR3 sequences, 42% of them singletons.

The chain is built from TRBV5-5 and TRBJ2-7; 11 bases map to TRBD1. This receptor was identified in a woman aged 18-29 years in good health. The source material was blood. Here the CDR3 reads CASSLKGPGTGGDEQYF. CDR3 nucleotide sequence: TGTGCCAGCAGTCTAAAAGGCCCCGGGACAGGGGGGGATGAGCAGTACTTC.